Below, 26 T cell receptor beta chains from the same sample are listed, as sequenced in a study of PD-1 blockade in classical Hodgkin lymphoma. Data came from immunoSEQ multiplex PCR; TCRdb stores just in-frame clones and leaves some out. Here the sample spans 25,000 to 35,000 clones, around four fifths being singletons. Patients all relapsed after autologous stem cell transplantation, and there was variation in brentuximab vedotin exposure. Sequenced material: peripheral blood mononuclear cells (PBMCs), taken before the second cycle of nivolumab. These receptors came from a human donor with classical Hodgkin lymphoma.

The CDR3 protein is CASSVARGGRLNEQFF. In nucleotides, the CDR3 is TGTGCCAGCAGCGTAGCCCGCGGGGGGAGATTGAACGAGCAGTTCTTC. The V and J genes are TRBV9 and TRBJ2-1; 8 bases are shared with TRBD2. Germline V gives CDR1 SGDLS, CDR2 YYNGEE. The V and J ends lost 0 bases and 10 bases, in that order; junction bases with no gene match: 12. The CDR3 has 16 amino acids.

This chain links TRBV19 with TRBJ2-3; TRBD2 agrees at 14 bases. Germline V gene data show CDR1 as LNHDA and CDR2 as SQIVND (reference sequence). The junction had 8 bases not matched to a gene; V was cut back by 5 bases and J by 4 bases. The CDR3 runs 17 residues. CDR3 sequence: CASSSGTSGGKADTQYF. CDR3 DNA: TGTGCCAGTAGTTCCGGGACTAGCGGGGGTAAAGCAGATACGCAGTATTTT.

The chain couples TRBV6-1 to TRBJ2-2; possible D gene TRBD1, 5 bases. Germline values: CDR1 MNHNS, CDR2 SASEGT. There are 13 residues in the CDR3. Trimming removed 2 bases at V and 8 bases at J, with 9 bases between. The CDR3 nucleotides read TGTGCCAGCAGTGAATTCAGGGCAGGGGAGCTGTTTTTT. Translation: CASSEFRAGELFF.

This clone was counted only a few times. CDR3 in amino acids: CASSPYGENTEAFF. The CDR3 DNA follows: TGTGCCAGCTCACCATATGGGGAGAACACTGAAGCTTTCTTT. V usage is TRBV18 and J usage is TRBJ1-1, with no clear D. Trimming pared 2 bases from V and 1 base from J, leaving 8 bases between. This CDR3 spans 14 amino acids. The V gene's germline CDR1 is KGHSH and CDR2 LQKENI.

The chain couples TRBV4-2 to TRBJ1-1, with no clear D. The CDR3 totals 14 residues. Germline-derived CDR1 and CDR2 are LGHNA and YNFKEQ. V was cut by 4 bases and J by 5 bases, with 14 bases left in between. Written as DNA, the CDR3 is TGTGCCAGCAGCCCGGAGGCCGGATGGACTGAAGCTTTCTTT. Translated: CASSPEAGWTEAFF.

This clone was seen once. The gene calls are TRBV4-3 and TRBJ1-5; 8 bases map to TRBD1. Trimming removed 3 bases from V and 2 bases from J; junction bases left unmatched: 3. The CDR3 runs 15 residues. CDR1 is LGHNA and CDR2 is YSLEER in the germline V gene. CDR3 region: CASSHDRGGNQPQHF. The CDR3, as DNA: TGCGCCAGCAGCCATGACAGGGGCGGCAATCAGCCCCAGCATTTT.

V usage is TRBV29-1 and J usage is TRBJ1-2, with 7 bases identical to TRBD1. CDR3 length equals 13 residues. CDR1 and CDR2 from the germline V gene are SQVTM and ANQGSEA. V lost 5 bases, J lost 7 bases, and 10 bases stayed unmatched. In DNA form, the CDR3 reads TGCAGCGTTAAGAGGCAGGGGGGCGTTGGCTACACCTTC. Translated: CSVKRQGGVGYTF.

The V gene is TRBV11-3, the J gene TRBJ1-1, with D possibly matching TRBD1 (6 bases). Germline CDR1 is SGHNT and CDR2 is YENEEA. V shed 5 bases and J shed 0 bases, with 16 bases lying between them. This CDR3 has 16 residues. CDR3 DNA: TGTGCCAGCAGCGGTGGACAGCCCTTCATGAACACTGAAGCTTTCTTT. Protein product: CASSGGQPFMNTEAFF.

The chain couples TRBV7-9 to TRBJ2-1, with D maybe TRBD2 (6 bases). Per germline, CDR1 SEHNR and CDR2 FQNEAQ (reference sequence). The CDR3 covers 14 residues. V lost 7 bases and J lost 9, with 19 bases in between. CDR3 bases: TGTGCCAGCACCTTTCGGGTTGTGGGGGGTGAGCAGTTCTTC. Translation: CASTFRVVGGEQFF.

The CDR3 DNA reads as TGTGCCAGCAGCCCGGTCGGAGGGCAGGGCAATCAGCCCCAGCATTTT. Amino acids: CASSPVGGQGNQPQHF. The chain joins TRBV7-8 to TRBJ1-5; no clear D. The CDR3 is 16 residues long. Germline V gives CDR1 SGHVS, CDR2 FQNEAQ. V lost 5 bases to trimming and J lost 2 bases, with 16 bases between them.

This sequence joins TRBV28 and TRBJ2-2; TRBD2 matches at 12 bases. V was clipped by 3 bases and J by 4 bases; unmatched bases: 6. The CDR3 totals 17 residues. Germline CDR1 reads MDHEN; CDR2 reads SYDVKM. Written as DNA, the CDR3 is TGTGCCAGCAGTTTTAGCCTAGCGGGAGGGTTCACCGGGGAGCTGTTTTTT. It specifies CASSFSLAGGFTGELFF.

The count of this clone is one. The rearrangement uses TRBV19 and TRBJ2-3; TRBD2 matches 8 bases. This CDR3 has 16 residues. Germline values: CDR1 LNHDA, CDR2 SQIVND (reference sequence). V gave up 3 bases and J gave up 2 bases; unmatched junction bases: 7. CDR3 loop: CASSIGERGNTDTQYF. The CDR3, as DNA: TGTGCCAGTAGTATCGGGGAGCGGGGGAACACAGATACGCAGTATTTT.

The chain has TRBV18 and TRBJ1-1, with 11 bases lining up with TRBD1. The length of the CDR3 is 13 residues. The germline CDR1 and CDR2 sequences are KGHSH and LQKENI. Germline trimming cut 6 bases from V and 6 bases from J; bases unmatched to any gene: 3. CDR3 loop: CASSPGQGAEAFF. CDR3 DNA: TGTGCCAGCTCGCCGGGACAGGGGGCTGAAGCTTTCTTT.

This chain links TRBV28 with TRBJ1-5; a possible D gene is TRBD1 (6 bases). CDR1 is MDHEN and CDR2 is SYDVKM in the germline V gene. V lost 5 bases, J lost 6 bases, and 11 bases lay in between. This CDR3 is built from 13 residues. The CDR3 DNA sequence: TGTGCCAGCAGTGAACAGGGCAGTCAGCCCCAGCATTTT. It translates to CASSEQGSQPQHF.

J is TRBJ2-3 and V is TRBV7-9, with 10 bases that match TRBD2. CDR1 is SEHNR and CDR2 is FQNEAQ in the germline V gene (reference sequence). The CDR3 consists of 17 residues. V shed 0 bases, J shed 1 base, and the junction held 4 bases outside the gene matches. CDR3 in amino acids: CASSLATLAGGTDTQYF. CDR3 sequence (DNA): TGTGCCAGCAGCTTAGCGACCCTAGCGGGGGGCACAGATACGCAGTATTTT.

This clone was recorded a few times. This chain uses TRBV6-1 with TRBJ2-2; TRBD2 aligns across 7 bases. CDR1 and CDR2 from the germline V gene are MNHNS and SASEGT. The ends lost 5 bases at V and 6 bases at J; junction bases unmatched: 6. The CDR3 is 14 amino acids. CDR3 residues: CASSLREMAGELFF. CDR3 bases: TGTGCCAGCAGTTTGCGGGAGATGGCCGGGGAGCTGTTTTTT.

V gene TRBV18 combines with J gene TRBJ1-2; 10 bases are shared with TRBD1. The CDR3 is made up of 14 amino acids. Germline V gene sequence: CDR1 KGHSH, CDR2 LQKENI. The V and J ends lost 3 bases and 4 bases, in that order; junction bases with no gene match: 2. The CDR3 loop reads CASSPGTGVYGYTF. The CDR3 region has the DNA TGTGCCAGCTCACCCGGGACAGGGGTCTATGGCTACACCTTC.

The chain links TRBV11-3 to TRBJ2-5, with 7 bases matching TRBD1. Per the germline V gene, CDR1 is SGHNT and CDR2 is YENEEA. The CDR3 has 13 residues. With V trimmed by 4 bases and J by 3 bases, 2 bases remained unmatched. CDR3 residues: CASSSGTEETQYF. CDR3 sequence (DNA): TGTGCCAGCAGCTCCGGGACAGAAGAGACCCAGTACTTC. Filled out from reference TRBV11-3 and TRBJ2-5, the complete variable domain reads EAGVVQSPRYKIIEKKQPVAFWCNPISGHNTLYWYLQNLGQGPELLIRYENEEAVDDSQLPKDRFSAERLKGVDSTLKIQPAELGDSAVYLCASSSGTEETQYFGPGTRLLVL.

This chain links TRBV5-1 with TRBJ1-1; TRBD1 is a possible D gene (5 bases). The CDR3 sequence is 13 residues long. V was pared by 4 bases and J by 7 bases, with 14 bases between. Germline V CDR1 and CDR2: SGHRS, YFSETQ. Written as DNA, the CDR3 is TGCGCCAGCAGCCCGGACGACAGACTTGAAGCTTTCTTT. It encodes CASSPDDRLEAFF.

The CDR3 reads CASSQGTNVGSPLHF. For the CDR3, the DNA is TGCGCCAGCAGCCAAGGGACGAACGTAGGGTCACCCCTCCACTTT. This chain uses TRBV4-3 with TRBJ1-6; unclear D gene. V dropped 1 base and J dropped 10 bases, with 14 bases sitting between them. Germline assignment: CDR1 LGHNA and CDR2 YSLEER. The CDR3 totals 15 residues.

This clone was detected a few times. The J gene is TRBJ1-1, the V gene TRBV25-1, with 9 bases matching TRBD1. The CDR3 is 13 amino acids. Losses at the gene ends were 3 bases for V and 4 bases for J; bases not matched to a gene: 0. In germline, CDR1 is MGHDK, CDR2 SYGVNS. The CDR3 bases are TGTGCCAGCAGTGAGACAGGGGGCACTGAAGCTTTCTTT. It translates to CASSETGGTEAFF.

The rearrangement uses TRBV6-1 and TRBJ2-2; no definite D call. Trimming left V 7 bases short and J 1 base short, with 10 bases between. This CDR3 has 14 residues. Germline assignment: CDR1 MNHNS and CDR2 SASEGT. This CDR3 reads CASTPRVNTGELFF. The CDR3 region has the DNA TGTGCCAGCACCCCCCGCGTGAACACCGGGGAGCTGTTTTTT.

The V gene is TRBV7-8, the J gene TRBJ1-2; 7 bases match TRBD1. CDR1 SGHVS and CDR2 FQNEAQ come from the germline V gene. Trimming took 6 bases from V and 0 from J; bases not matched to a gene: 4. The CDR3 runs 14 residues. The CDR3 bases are TGTGCCAGCAGTCGACAGGGAGCTAACTATGGCTACACCTTC. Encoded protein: CASSRQGANYGYTF.

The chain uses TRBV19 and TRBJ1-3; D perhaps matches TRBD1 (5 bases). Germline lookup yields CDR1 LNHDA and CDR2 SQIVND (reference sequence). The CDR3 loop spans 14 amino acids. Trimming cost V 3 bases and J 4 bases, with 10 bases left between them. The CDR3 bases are TGTGCCAGTAGTATGAAGGGGTCCGGAAACACCATATATTTT. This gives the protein CASSMKGSGNTIYF.

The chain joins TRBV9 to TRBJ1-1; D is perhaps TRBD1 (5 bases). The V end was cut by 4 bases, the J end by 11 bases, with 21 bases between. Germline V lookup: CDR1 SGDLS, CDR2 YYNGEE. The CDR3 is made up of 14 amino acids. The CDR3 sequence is CASSPRDGGNRAFF. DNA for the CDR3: TGTGCCAGCAGCCCCCGGGACGGCGGTAATAGGGCTTTCTTT.

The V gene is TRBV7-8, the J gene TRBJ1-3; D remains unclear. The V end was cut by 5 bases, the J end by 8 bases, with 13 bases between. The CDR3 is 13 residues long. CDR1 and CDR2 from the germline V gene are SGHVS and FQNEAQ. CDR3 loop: CASSPPRDDTIYF. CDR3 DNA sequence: TGTGCCAGCAGCCCACCCCGTGACGACACCATATATTTT.